This is a list of T cell receptor beta chains from one sample in a study of blood T cell repertoires in COVID-19. Here immunoSEQ multiplex PCR was the method, and the copy in TCRdb shows in-frame clones only, minus some. The repertoire has around 290,000 clones, about 88% of them found once; the top ten carry about 12%. Sequenced sample: peripheral blood. These receptors were obtained from a woman between 65 and 79 years old with COVID-19, enrolled during active disease. Each CDR3 is given with its conserved first and last residue. The D gene is left open where the match is weak. Expanded clones get a size class; other rows say once, few or many, or leave the size out.

clone_size: -
d_call: TRBD1
v_call: TRBV10-3
j_call: TRBJ2-3
cdr3_aa: CAISRTGDDTQYF
cdr3_nt: TGTGCCATCAGTAGGACAGGGGACGATACGCAGTATTTT

clone_size: -
d_call: TRBD2
v_call: TRBV5-1
j_call: TRBJ2-5
cdr3_aa: CASSAGGAQETQYF
cdr3_nt: TGCGCCAGCAGCGCCGGGGGGGCCCAAGAGACCCAGTACTTC

clone_size: -
d_call: -
v_call: TRBV2
j_call: TRBJ1-6
cdr3_aa: CASSAGLNSPLHF
cdr3_nt: TGTGCCAGCTCAGCAGGGCTGAATTCACCCCTCCACTTT

clone_size: -
d_call: TRBD2
v_call: TRBV7-8
j_call: TRBJ2-5
cdr3_aa: CASSPNREGGRETQYF
cdr3_nt: TGTGCCAGCAGCCCTAATCGGGAGGGAGGGAGAGAGACCCAGTACTTC

clone_size: -
d_call: -
v_call: TRBV5-4
j_call: TRBJ2-7
cdr3_aa: CASSGALSYEQYF
cdr3_nt: TGTGCCTCCTCAGGGGCCCTCTCCTACGAGCAGTACTTC

clone_size: -
d_call: TRBD1
v_call: TRBV6-5
j_call: TRBJ2-2
cdr3_aa: CASRWGQGDTGELFF
cdr3_nt: TGTGCCAGCAGGTGGGGACAGGGGGACACCGGGGAGCTGTTTTTT

clone_size: -
d_call: TRBD2
v_call: TRBV6-9
j_call: TRBJ2-5
cdr3_aa: CASSYSSGVAGTQYF
cdr3_nt: TGTGCCAGCAGTTATTCTAGCGGGGTAGCCGGGACCCAGTACTTC

clone_size: -
d_call: TRBD1
v_call: TRBV19
j_call: TRBJ2-1
cdr3_aa: CATYRGSSYNEQFF
cdr3_nt: TGTGCCACATACAGGGGCAGCTCCTACAATGAGCAGTTCTTC

clone_size: -
d_call: -
v_call: TRBV24-1
j_call: TRBJ2-1
cdr3_aa: CATSPGYEQFF
cdr3_nt: TGTGCCACCAGTCCGGGGTATGAGCAGTTCTTC

clone_size: -
d_call: TRBD2
v_call: TRBV5-1
j_call: TRBJ2-1
cdr3_aa: CASSRIAGGYNEQFF
cdr3_nt: TGCGCCAGCAGCCGGATAGCGGGGGGCTACAATGAGCAGTTCTTC

clone_size: -
d_call: TRBD2
v_call: TRBV2
j_call: TRBJ2-3
cdr3_aa: CASSSGGPDTQYF
cdr3_nt: TGTGCCAGCAGTTCGGGGGGGCCAGATACGCAGTATTTT

clone_size: once
d_call: -
v_call: TRBV7-2
j_call: TRBJ2-3
cdr3_aa: CASSLGHITDTQYF
cdr3_nt: TGTGCCAGCAGCTTAGGGCATATCACAGATACGCAGTATTTT

clone_size: -
d_call: -
v_call: TRBV9
j_call: TRBJ2-7
cdr3_aa: CASSPTPGLDYEQYF
cdr3_nt: TGTGCCAGCAGCCCTACTCCGGGACTCGACTACGAGCAGTACTTC

clone_size: -
d_call: -
v_call: TRBV27
j_call: TRBJ1-1
cdr3_aa: CASKRGSSTVNTEAFF
cdr3_nt: TGTGCCAGTAAGCGGGGTTCCTCGACGGTGAACACTGAAGCTTTCTTT

clone_size: -
d_call: -
v_call: TRBV11-2
j_call: TRBJ2-7
cdr3_aa: CASSHRDTTYEQYF
cdr3_nt: TGTGCCAGCAGCCACAGGGACACAACCTACGAGCAGTACTTC

clone_size: -
d_call: TRBD2
v_call: TRBV14
j_call: TRBJ2-7
cdr3_aa: CASSQDRSLAGGGSYEQYF
cdr3_nt: TGTGCCAGCAGCCAAGATCGTTCACTAGCGGGGGGAGGCTCCTACGAGCAGTACTTC

clone_size: -
d_call: TRBD2
v_call: TRBV5-1
j_call: TRBJ2-2
cdr3_aa: CASTAGGPGELFF
cdr3_nt: TGCGCCAGCACCGCGGGGGGCCCCGGGGAGCTGTTTTTT

clone_size: -
d_call: TRBD1
v_call: TRBV28
j_call: TRBJ1-2
cdr3_aa: CASTKTGYYGYTF
cdr3_nt: TGTGCCAGCACGAAGACAGGGTACTATGGCTACACCTTC

clone_size: once
d_call: -
v_call: TRBV11-2
j_call: TRBJ2-5
cdr3_aa: CASSFVTGDYQETQYF
cdr3_nt: TGTGCCAGCAGCTTCGTCACAGGGGACTACCAAGAGACCCAGTACTTC

clone_size: -
d_call: TRBD2
v_call: TRBV5-1
j_call: TRBJ2-1
cdr3_aa: CASSLGLAFYNEQFF
cdr3_nt: TGCGCCAGCAGCCTGGGACTAGCGTTTTACAATGAGCAGTTCTTC

clone_size: -
d_call: -
v_call: TRBV5-4
j_call: TRBJ1-2
cdr3_aa: CASSHTLTGNYGYTF
cdr3_nt: TGTGCCAGCAGCCACACGTTAACAGGGAACTATGGCTACACCTTC

clone_size: -
d_call: TRBD2
v_call: TRBV7-2
j_call: TRBJ2-7
cdr3_aa: CASSSQRGGPREQYF
cdr3_nt: TGTGCCAGCAGCTCACAGCGGGGGGGCCCACGGGAGCAGTACTTC

clone_size: -
d_call: -
v_call: TRBV21-1
j_call: TRBJ2-7
cdr3_aa: CASSKGPPQGSYEQYF
cdr3_nt: TGTGCCAGCAGCAAAGGGCCCCCGCAGGGATCCTACGAGCAGTACTTC

clone_size: once
d_call: TRBD2
v_call: TRBV27
j_call: TRBJ2-1
cdr3_aa: CASSSLAGGYNEQFF
cdr3_nt: TGTGCCAGCAGTTCCCTAGCGGGGGGTTACAATGAGCAGTTCTTC

clone_size: -
d_call: -
v_call: TRBV4-1
j_call: TRBJ2-6
cdr3_aa: CASSRTLGSGANVLTF
cdr3_nt: TGCGCCAGCAGCCGTACTCTCGGGAGTGGGGCCAACGTCCTGACTTTC

clone_size: -
d_call: TRBD1
v_call: TRBV4-3
j_call: TRBJ1-4
cdr3_aa: CASSQGQGAPANEKLFF
cdr3_nt: TGCGCCAGCAGCCAAGGACAGGGGGCGCCGGCTAATGAAAAACTGTTTTTT

clone_size: -
d_call: TRBD1
v_call: TRBV24-1
j_call: TRBJ2-1
cdr3_aa: CATSDLGGTGGSGNEQFF
cdr3_nt: TGTGCCACCAGTGATTTGGGAGGGACAGGGGGCAGTGGTAATGAGCAGTTCTTC

clone_size: -
d_call: -
v_call: TRBV19
j_call: TRBJ1-1
cdr3_aa: CASSIGPNTEAFF
cdr3_nt: TGTGCCAGTAGTATAGGGCCGAACACTGAAGCTTTCTTT

clone_size: -
d_call: -
v_call: TRBV7-3
j_call: TRBJ2-3
cdr3_aa: CASSSSWGSGTDTQYF
cdr3_nt: TGTGCCAGCAGCTCGTCGTGGGGATCGGGAACAGATACGCAGTATTTT

clone_size: -
d_call: TRBD1
v_call: TRBV6-5
j_call: TRBJ2-2
cdr3_aa: CATIRQGAGTGELFF
cdr3_nt: TGTGCCACCATAAGACAGGGGGCGGGCACCGGGGAGCTGTTTTTT

clone_size: -
d_call: -
v_call: TRBV21-1
j_call: TRBJ1-6
cdr3_aa: CASNDIWDSPLHF
cdr3_nt: TGTGCCAGCAATGACATCTGGGATTCACCCCTCCACTTT

clone_size: -
d_call: -
v_call: TRBV7-9
j_call: TRBJ2-7
cdr3_aa: CASSLDQGTYEQYF
cdr3_nt: TGTGCCAGCAGCTTAGACCAGGGGACCTACGAGCAGTACTTC

clone_size: -
d_call: -
v_call: TRBV27
j_call: TRBJ1-1
cdr3_aa: CASSPKGDLYTEAFF
cdr3_nt: TGTGCCAGCAGCCCTAAGGGGGATTTGTACACTGAAGCTTTCTTT

clone_size: -
d_call: -
v_call: TRBV27
j_call: TRBJ1-1
cdr3_aa: CASSLSQQTGVNTEAFF
cdr3_nt: TGTGCCAGCAGTTTATCGCAACAGACCGGGGTGAACACTGAAGCTTTCTTT

clone_size: -
d_call: -
v_call: TRBV2
j_call: TRBJ1-3
cdr3_aa: CASSEPQAGGNTIYF
cdr3_nt: TGTGCCAGCAGTGAACCCCAAGCAGGTGGAAACACCATATATTTT

clone_size: -
d_call: TRBD2
v_call: TRBV9
j_call: TRBJ2-7
cdr3_aa: CASSEGLAGQYEQYF
cdr3_nt: TGTGCCAGCAGCGAGGGACTAGCGGGCCAATACGAGCAGTACTTC

clone_size: -
d_call: -
v_call: TRBV9
j_call: TRBJ2-5
cdr3_aa: CASSVGGIQETQYF
cdr3_nt: TGTGCCAGCAGCGTAGGCGGGATCCAAGAGACCCAGTACTTC

clone_size: -
d_call: TRBD2
v_call: TRBV11-2
j_call: TRBJ2-5
cdr3_aa: CASSLRSSGPEGETQYF
cdr3_nt: TGTGCCAGCAGCTTGAGGAGTAGCGGGCCCGAGGGAGAGACCCAGTACTTC

clone_size: -
d_call: -
v_call: TRBV6-6
j_call: TRBJ2-7
cdr3_aa: CATTPRSPGVRDEQYF
cdr3_nt: TGTGCCACCACCCCCCGAAGCCCAGGGGTAAGGGACGAGCAGTACTTC

clone_size: -
d_call: TRBD2
v_call: TRBV5-4
j_call: TRBJ2-7
cdr3_aa: CASSRTSGGTLYEQYF
cdr3_nt: TGTGCCAGCAGCCGGACTAGCGGGGGGACGCTCTACGAGCAGTACTTC

clone_size: -
d_call: -
v_call: TRBV24-1
j_call: TRBJ1-2
cdr3_aa: CATSDFNLGVGYTF
cdr3_nt: TGTGCCACCAGTGATTTTAATTTAGGGGTCGGCTACACCTTC

clone_size: -
d_call: TRBD1
v_call: TRBV27
j_call: TRBJ1-1
cdr3_aa: CASSPFTGTGIAFF
cdr3_nt: TGTGCCAGCAGCCCCTTTACCGGGACAGGGATAGCTTTCTTT

clone_size: -
d_call: -
v_call: TRBV2
j_call: TRBJ2-4
cdr3_aa: CATQGWSIQYF
cdr3_nt: TGTGCCACCCAAGGATGGAGCATTCAGTACTTC